This T cell receptor (beta chain) comes out of a study of blood T cell repertoires in COVID-19. The wider study: Acute-phase and convalescent COVID-19 samples originated in the United States, Italy and Spain. From T cells, B-cell-depleted T cells, or PBMCs came the material, which was cDNA or gDNA.

The ends were cut back, 5 bases at V and 3 bases at J, with 8 bases in the middle. This CDR3 region has 14 residues. CDR1 and CDR2 from the germline V gene are MNHEY and SMNVEV (reference sequence). Per the original data handling: Estimation of nucleated cell counts relied on the amplification of reference gene primers. Measured with immunoSEQ multiplex PCR; TCRdb has only the in-frame clones, and not every one. V and J calls and clone size come straight from that table; D and trimming were deduced from the DNA. The table lists 100,000 or so clones, about 87% of them singletons. The sequence came from a man aged 50-59 years with active or convalescent COVID-19. The sequenced sample was peripheral blood. The chain recombines TRBV27 with TRBJ1-6; D is possibly TRBD1 (6 bases). In DNA form, the CDR3 reads TGTGCCAGCAGTCTGGACAGCTATAATTCACCCCTCCACTTT. This sequence encodes CASSLDSYNSPLHF.